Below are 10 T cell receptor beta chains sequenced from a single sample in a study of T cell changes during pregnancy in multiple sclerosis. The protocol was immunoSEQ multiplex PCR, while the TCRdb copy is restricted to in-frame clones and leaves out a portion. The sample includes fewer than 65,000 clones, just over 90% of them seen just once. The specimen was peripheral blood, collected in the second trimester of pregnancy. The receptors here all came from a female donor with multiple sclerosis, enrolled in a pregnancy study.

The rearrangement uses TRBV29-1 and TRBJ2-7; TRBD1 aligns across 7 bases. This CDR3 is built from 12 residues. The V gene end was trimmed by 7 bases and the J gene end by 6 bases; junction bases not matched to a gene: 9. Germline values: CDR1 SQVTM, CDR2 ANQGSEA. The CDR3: CSAQGERGEQYF. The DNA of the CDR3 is TGCAGCGCTCAGGGGGAGCGAGGCGAGCAGTACTTC.

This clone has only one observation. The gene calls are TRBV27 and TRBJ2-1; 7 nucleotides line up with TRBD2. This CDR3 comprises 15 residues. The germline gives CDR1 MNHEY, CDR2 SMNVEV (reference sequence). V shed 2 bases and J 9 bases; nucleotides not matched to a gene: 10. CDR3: CASSLGPSLASEQFF. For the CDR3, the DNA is TGTGCCAGCAGTTTAGGTCCCTCACTAGCGTCTGAGCAGTTCTTC.

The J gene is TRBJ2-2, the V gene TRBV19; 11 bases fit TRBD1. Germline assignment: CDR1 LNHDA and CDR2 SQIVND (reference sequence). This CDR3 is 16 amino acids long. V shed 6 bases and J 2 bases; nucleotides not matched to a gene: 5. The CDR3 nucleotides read TGTGCCAGTAGAAAAAGGACAGGGGGCAACACCGGGGAGCTGTTTTTT. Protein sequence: CASRKRTGGNTGELFF.

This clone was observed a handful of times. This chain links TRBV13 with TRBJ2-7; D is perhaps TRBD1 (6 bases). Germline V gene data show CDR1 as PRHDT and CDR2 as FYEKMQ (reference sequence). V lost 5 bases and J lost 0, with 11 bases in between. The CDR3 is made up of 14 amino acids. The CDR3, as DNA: TGTGCCAGCAGCCCAACAGGGTACTCCTACGAGCAGTACTTC. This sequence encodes CASSPTGYSYEQYF.

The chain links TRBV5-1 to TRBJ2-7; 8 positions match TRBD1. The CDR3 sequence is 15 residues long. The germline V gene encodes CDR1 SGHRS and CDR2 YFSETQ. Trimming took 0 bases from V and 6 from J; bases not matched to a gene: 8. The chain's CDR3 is CASSLEGQGTTEQYF. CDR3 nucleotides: TGCGCCAGCAGCTTGGAAGGACAGGGAACAACCGAGCAGTACTTC.

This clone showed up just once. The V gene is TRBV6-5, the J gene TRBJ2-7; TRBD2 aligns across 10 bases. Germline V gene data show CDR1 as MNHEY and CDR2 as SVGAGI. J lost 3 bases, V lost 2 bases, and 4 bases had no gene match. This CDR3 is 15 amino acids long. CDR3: CASSYPSSGSYEQYF. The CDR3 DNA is TGTGCCAGCAGTTACCCGTCTAGCGGGAGCTACGAGCAGTACTTC.

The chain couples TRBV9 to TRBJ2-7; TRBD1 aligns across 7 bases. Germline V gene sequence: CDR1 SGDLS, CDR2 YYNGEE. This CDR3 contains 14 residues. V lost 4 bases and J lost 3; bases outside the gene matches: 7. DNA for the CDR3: TGTGCCAGCAGCCAGACAGGGATAAGCTACGAGCAGTACTTC. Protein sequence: CASSQTGISYEQYF.

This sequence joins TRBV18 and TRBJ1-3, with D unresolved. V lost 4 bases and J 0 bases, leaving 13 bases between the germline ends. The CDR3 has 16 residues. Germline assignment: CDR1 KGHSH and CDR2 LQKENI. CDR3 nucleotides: TGTGCCAGCTCACATTACGACGGGGTCTCTGGAAACACCATATATTTT. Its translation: CASSHYDGVSGNTIYF.

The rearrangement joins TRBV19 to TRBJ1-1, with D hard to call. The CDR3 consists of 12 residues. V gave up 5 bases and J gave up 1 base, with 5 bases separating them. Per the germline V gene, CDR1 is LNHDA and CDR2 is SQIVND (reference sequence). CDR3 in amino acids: CASSERNTEAFF. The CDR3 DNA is TGTGCCAGTAGTGAGAGGAACACTGAAGCTTTCTTT.

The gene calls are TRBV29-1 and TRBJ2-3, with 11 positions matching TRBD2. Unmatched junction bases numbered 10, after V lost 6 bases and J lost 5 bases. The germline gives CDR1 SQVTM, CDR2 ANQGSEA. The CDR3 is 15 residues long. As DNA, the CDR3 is TGCAGCGTGGCCGCGACTAGCGGGACCGGAGATACGCAGTATTTT. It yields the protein CSVAATSGTGDTQYF.